This T cell receptor beta chain derives from a study of T cells in Graves' hyperthyroidism and ophthalmopathy. Whole-study findings and limits: Model predictions of ophthalmopathy came a median 6.5 months before onset. A 13 V-J model separated ophthalmopathy from stable hyperthyroidism.

RNA transcripts yielded amplified TCR beta CDR3 regions. Initially, a first-round RT-PCR of the TCR CDR3 employed the HTBI primer set. TCRdb used MiXCR to reprocess the multiplex PCR reads, holding one entry per CDR3 protein. The sample records just over 550,000 distinct CDR3 sequences, around 46% being singletons. The sample holds many counts of this clonotype. Its antigen is not identified. Uncontrolled infection, other autoimmune disease, pregnancy or lactation excluded patients. Germline-derived CDR1 and CDR2 are MGHDK and SYGVNS. This CDR3 contains 11 residues. The germline V and J ends were trimmed by 8 bases and 10 bases, with 11 bases remaining between them.

The specimen was peripheral blood or thyroid tissue (not recorded which). The clonotype was recovered from a woman aged 18-30 years with Graves' hyperthyroidism. This sequence joins TRBV25-1 and TRBJ1-4, with D unclear. The CDR3 nucleotides are TGTGCCAGCCTGAACGGGGTAAAACTGTTTTTT. It is translated as CASLNGVKLFF.